These 21 T cell receptor beta chains originate from one sample sequenced in a study of regulatory T cells in long-lasting Graves disease. Arm-PCR of CDR3 regions and iRepertoire HTBI primers were the basis on which TCR beta libraries were built. TCRdb re-derived calls from the multiplex PCR reads in MiXCR, one entry per CDR3 protein. The repertoire has roughly 560,000 distinct CDR3 sequences, approximately 16% of them found once; the top ten carry roughly 25%. This sample's time point: newly diagnosed GD, antithyroid drugs for less than 3 months. There was RNA extracted from PBMCs, and the TCR library was made from it. This same sample was also taken into another study, of T cells in Graves' hyperthyroidism and ophthalmopathy.

The sample in question was peripheral blood mononuclear cells (PBMCs), obtained at new diagnosis, from a patient treated with antithyroid drugs. These receptors originate from a woman aged 35-65 years with Graves disease.

This clonotype has a count of ten or more. This chain uses TRBV2 with TRBJ1-6, with D possibly TRBD1 on 6 matching bases. The V gene lost 11 bases and the J gene lost 6 bases, with 20 bases spanning the gap. Germline V gives CDR1 SNHLY, CDR2 FYNNEI. This CDR3 has 15 amino acids. DNA for the CDR3: TGTGCCGGCTGCTCGGACAGCGCCACTAATTCACCCCTCCACTTT. Translation gives CAGCSDSATNSPLHF.

The J gene is TRBJ2-1, the V gene TRBV12-3 or TRBV12-4, with 7 nucleotides matching TRBD1. Trimming took 6 bases from V and 0 from J; bases not matched to a gene: 8. The CDR3 extends over 16 amino acids. For the CDR3, the DNA is TGTGCCAGCAGACGGGACAGCCTACGCTCCTACAATGAGCAGTTCTTC. It encodes CASRRDSLRSYNEQFF.

This clonotype has at least ten counts. The V gene is TRBV4-1, the J gene TRBJ2-1; TRBD1 agrees at 7 bases. V dropped 0 bases and J dropped 9; count of bases not matched to a gene: 8. The CDR3 loop spans 15 amino acids. Per the germline V gene, CDR1 is MGHRA and CDR2 is YSYEKL. The CDR3 is CASSQEMTGNFEQFF. CDR3 nucleotide sequence: TGCGCCAGCAGCCAAGAAATGACAGGGAATTTTGAGCAGTTCTTC.

V is TRBV27 and J is TRBJ1-4; D unresolved. V lost 7 bases and J lost 4, with 16 bases in between. In germline, CDR1 is MNHEY, CDR2 SMNVEV (reference sequence). This CDR3 is 15 amino acids long. DNA for the CDR3: TGTGCCAGCATGGCCCGGTACAGCCTTAATGAAAAACTGTTTTTT. This translates into CASMARYSLNEKLFF.

This clonotype was counted at least ten times. J is TRBJ2-7 and V is TRBV6-9; D not resolved. The CDR3 length is 13 residues. Germline V lookup: CDR1 MNHGY, CDR2 SVAAGI. Trimming took 3 bases from V and 5 from J, leaving 11 bases between them. The CDR3 region has the DNA TGTGCCAGCAGTTACCCAGGTACCCACGAGCAGTACTTC. Translating gives CASSYPGTHEQYF.

This clonotype was counted a few times. The rearrangement joins TRBV6-2 or TRBV6-3 to TRBJ1-3, with D unclear. Germline CDR1 is MNHEY and CDR2 is SVGEGT. V lost 1 base, J lost 3 bases, and 10 bases lay in between. There are 15 residues in the CDR3. The CDR3 bases are TGTGCCAGCAGTTACTTGGAGGGAAGTGGAAACACCATATATTTT. Translated: CASSYLEGSGNTIYF.

This clonotype was counted a few times. V usage is TRBV30 and J usage is TRBJ1-4; TRBD1 matches 9 bases. Germline CDR1 reads GTSNPN; CDR2 reads SVGIG (reference sequence). With V trimmed by 8 bases and J by 6 bases, 7 bases remained unmatched. This CDR3 has 13 amino acids. In DNA, the CDR3 is TGTGCCCGGCAGACAGGGGGGGATGAAAAACTGTTTTTT. Protein sequence: CARQTGGDEKLFF.

The table lists this clonotype with many counts. V is TRBV5-1 and J is TRBJ2-3; maybe TRBD2 (6 bases). The V end lost 4 bases, the J end lost 2 bases, and 11 bases lay between the germline ends. The CDR3 consists of 14 residues. The germline V gene has CDR1 SGHRS and CDR2 YFSETQ. The CDR3: CASSQRLDTDTQYF. The CDR3 DNA is TGCGCCAGCAGCCAGCGACTAGACACAGATACGCAGTATTTT. The whole variable domain, filled in from reference TRBV5-1 and TRBJ2-3, reads KAGVTQTPRYLIKTRGQQVTLSCSPISGHRSVSWYQQTPGQGLQFLFEYFSETQRNKGNFPGRFSGRQFSNSRSEMNVSTLELGDSALYLCASSQRLDTDTQYFGPGTRLTVL.

The sample holds many counts of this clonotype. The rearrangement links TRBV12-3 or TRBV12-4 to TRBJ2-1; TRBD2 matches 11 bases. The CDR3 runs to 13 residues. Trimming removed 6 bases from V and 8 bases from J; junction bases left unmatched: 3. The CDR3 region is CASRLAGEHEQFF. The CDR3 nucleotides read TGTGCCAGCAGACTAGCGGGGGAGCATGAGCAGTTCTTC.

The CDR3 reads CASSFPGTGGYTF. CDR3 nucleotide sequence: TGTGCCAGCAGCTTCCCTGGGACCGGCGGCTACACCTTC. The V and J genes are TRBV7-9 and TRBJ1-2; a possible D gene is TRBD1 (5 bases). The CDR3 is made up of 13 amino acids. V lost 3 bases and J lost 8, with 13 bases in between. Germline CDR1 is SEHNR and CDR2 is FQNEAQ (reference sequence). Looking up the rest from reference TRBV7-9 and TRBJ1-2 gives the full variable domain: DTGVSQNPRHKITKRGQNVTFRCDPISEHNRLYWYRQTLGQGPEFLTYFQNEAQLEKSRLLSDRFSAERPKGSFSTLEIQRTEQGDSAMYLCASSFPGTGGYTFGSGTRLTVV.

This clonotype was recorded once. This may be a read error: a much more frequent sequence differs by one nucleotide. This sequence joins TRBV20-1 and TRBJ2-5, with 9 nucleotides matching TRBD1. The CDR3 length is 14 residues. With 2 bases clipped from V and 5 bases from J, the junction kept 6 bases outside the gene matches. The germline CDR1 and CDR2 sequences are DFQATT and SNEGSKA (reference sequence). CDR3 residues: CSARPGQGWETQYF. CDR3 nucleotide sequence: TGCAGTGCTAGACCGGGACAGGGCTGGGAGACCCAGTACTTC.

The sample holds many counts of this clonotype. The chain joins TRBV28 to TRBJ2-1, with D possibly matching TRBD2 (5 bases). The CDR3 length is 15 residues. Trimming removed 6 bases from V and 5 bases from J, with 17 bases in between. Germline V gene sequence: CDR1 MDHEN, CDR2 SYDVKM. CDR3 nucleotides: TGTGCCAGCAGCCTACCGGTCCCGGGGAACAATGAGCAGTTCTTC. This sequence encodes CASSLPVPGNNEQFF.

This clonotype has a count of ten or more. The chain couples TRBV2 to TRBJ1-5; D not resolved. Per the germline V gene, CDR1 is SNHLY and CDR2 is FYNNEI. CDR3 length: 13 amino acids. The germline V and J ends were trimmed by 7 bases and 3 bases, with 10 bases remaining between them. The DNA for the CDR3 is TGTGCCAGCAATGAGGGATACAATCAGCCCCAGCATTTT. Its translation: CASNEGYNQPQHF.

The chain employs TRBV5-6 and TRBJ1-4; TRBD1 might be the D (5 bases). The CDR3 has 14 amino acids. Trimming left V 0 bases short and J 7 bases short, with 10 bases between. The germline gives CDR1 SGHDT, CDR2 YYEEEE. The CDR3 sequence: CASSLVRGTEKLFF. In DNA form, the CDR3 reads TGTGCCAGCAGCTTGGTTAGGGGCACTGAAAAACTGTTTTTT.

With regard to this clonotype: Since no conserved phenylalanine or tryptophan closes the CDR3, a read error is the likely cause. The J gene is TRBJ2-1, the V gene TRBV7-2, with 9 positions matching TRBD2. Germline V lookup: CDR1 SGHTA, CDR2 FQGNSA. The CDR3 contains 18 residues. J was trimmed by 4 bases and V by 2 bases; bases with no gene match: 12. CDR3 bases: TGTGCCAGCAGCTTATATAATAACCCTAGCGGGGTATACAATGAGCAGTTCCTC. It translates to CASSLYNNPSGVYNEQFL.

This clonotype was seen only once. A clone one base away is much larger, so this may be a read error. The chain carries TRBV5-1 and TRBJ1-2, with D perhaps TRBD1 (6 bases). Trimming cost V 0 bases and J 6 bases, with 9 bases left between them. The CDR3 has 13 amino acids. From germline, CDR1 is SGHRS and CDR2 YFSETQ. The CDR3 DNA reads as TGCGCCAGCAGCTTGGCAGGGGAGGATGGCTACACCTTC. This gives the protein CASSLAGEDGYTF.

This clonotype was counted only a few times. This chain links TRBV3-1 with TRBJ1-2; D is perhaps TRBD1 (6 bases). The CDR3 is 14 residues long. Trimming removed 1 base at V and 6 bases at J, with 12 bases between. CDR1 and CDR2 from the germline V gene are LGHDT and YNNKEL (reference sequence). The CDR3 DNA is TGTGCCAGCAGCCAAGTCCGGGGGGCAGATGGCTACACCTTC. It codes for CASSQVRGADGYTF.

This clonotype was observed at least ten times. CDR3 sequence reads: CASSLRVGATTEAFF. DNA for the CDR3: TGTGCCAGCTCACTCAGGGTAGGGGCCACCACTGAAGCTTTCTTT. The rearrangement uses TRBV18 and TRBJ1-1; D possibly corresponds to TRBD1 (5 bases). The CDR3 is made up of 15 amino acids. The V and J ends lost 4 bases and 4 bases respectively, with 16 bases between them. Germline CDR1 and CDR2: KGHSH and LQKENI.

In its sample, this clonotype was seen many times. The chain joins TRBV24-1 to TRBJ2-3; D unclear. Trimming pared 3 bases from V and 3 bases from J, leaving 9 bases between. Germline CDR1 is KGHDR and CDR2 is SFDVKD. The CDR3 consists of 14 residues. CDR3 protein: CATSDLSTTDTQYF. CDR3 in DNA: TGTGCCACCAGTGATCTTTCTACAACAGATACGCAGTATTTT.

With respect to this clonotype: The junction and the germline gene differ at one end; a read error may be behind it. The chain recombines TRBV12-3 or TRBV12-4 with TRBJ1-2, with 7 nucleotides matching TRBD1. CDR3 length: 16 residues. The DNA of the CDR3 is TGTGCCAGCAGTCCTACGAGGGAGGGGGCGAGCTATGGCTTCACCTTC. Residues: CASSPTREGASYGFTF.

This clonotype was counted ten times or more. DNA for the CDR3: TGTGCCTCGCAGGGGGCGCATATGAACACTGAAGCTTTCTTT. It codes for CASQGAHMNTEAFF. The chain has TRBV12-3 or TRBV12-4 and TRBJ1-1, with 8 nucleotides matching TRBD1. This CDR3 is built from 14 residues. V was pared by 11 bases and J by 0 bases, with 8 bases of the junction left unmatched.